The T cell receptor (beta chain) described here comes from a study of regulatory T cells in long-lasting Graves disease. Study-level results: Favoring TRBV28, TRBJ1-2 and TRBJ2-5 was a feature seen in persistent disease. TCR diversity was lower in persistent than newly diagnosed Graves' disease.

Time point noted: newly diagnosed GD, antithyroid drugs for less than 3 months. The TCR library was made from RNA that had been extracted from PBMCs in TRIzol. Per the germline V gene, CDR1 is GTSNPN and CDR2 is SVGIG (reference sequence). The CDR3 length is 12 residues. With 8 bases removed from V and 9 bases from J, the gap between germline ends came to 19 bases. CDR3-region Arm-PCR and iRepertoire HTBI primers produced the TCR beta libraries. TCRdb analysed the multiplex PCR reads with MiXCR anew, one entry per CDR3 protein. This sample has about 540,000 distinct CDR3 sequences, with approximately 13% found just once. This clonotype was detected ten times or more. Its antigen is undetermined. The same data also contributed to another study, on T cells in Graves' hyperthyroidism and ophthalmopathy. Per that paper: HTBI primers were employed in a first-round RT-PCR of the TCR CDR3. Expanded thyroid clonotypes (above 0.001) were mostly also found in blood.

The source material was peripheral blood mononuclear cells (PBMCs), sampled at new diagnosis, from a patient treated with antithyroid drugs. This sequence was found in a man in his thirties or forties with Graves disease. The gene calls are TRBV30 and TRBJ1-1, with D tentatively TRBD1 (6 bases). The CDR3 loop reads CALTKGGRKAFF. The DNA for the CDR3 is TGTGCCCTGACTAAAGGGGGGCGCAAAGCTTTCTTT.